These 18 T cell receptor beta chains originate from one sample sequenced in a study of blood T cell repertoires in COVID-19. Repertoires were generated with immunoSEQ multiplex PCR, while TCRdb's copy carries only in-frame clones and drops some. The sample lists 100,000 to 150,000 clones, 65% to 90% occurring once. Material for sequencing was PBMCs or T cells enriched from blood (not recorded which). The receptor source for this set is a woman between 50 and 59 years old who had recovered from COVID-19.

The chain recombines TRBV7-9 with TRBJ2-1, with 8 bases aligning to TRBD1. The CDR3 is 14 residues long. Germline CDR1 SEHNR, CDR2 FQNEAQ (reference sequence). Trimming at V came to 5 bases and at J to 9 bases, leaving 9 bases not matched to a gene. This CDR3 reads CASSPLQGGGEQFF. The DNA for the CDR3 is TGTGCCAGCAGCCCGTTACAGGGGGGAGGTGAGCAGTTCTTC.

This chain connects TRBV5-6 to TRBJ1-3, with 8 bases identical to TRBD1. Germline CDR1 SGHDT, CDR2 YYEEEE. The trim removed 5 bases at V and 0 bases at J, leaving 4 bases unmatched. The length of the CDR3 is 15 residues. The CDR3 reads CASRPQGASGNTIYF. CDR3 nucleotides: TGTGCCAGCAGACCTCAGGGGGCCTCTGGAAACACCATATATTTT.

The CDR3 DNA follows: TGTGCCACCCAGGGGACCGAAAAGGGGAATACGCAGTATTTT. The encoded protein is CATQGTEKGNTQYF. V is TRBV2 and J is TRBJ2-3; possibly TRBD1 for D (6 bases). Germline values: CDR1 SNHLY, CDR2 FYNNEI. V gave up 10 bases and J gave up 7 bases, with 21 bases separating them. The CDR3 is 14 amino acids. The variable domain in full, completed from reference TRBV2 and TRBJ2-3, reads EPEVTQTPSHQVTQMGQEVILRCVPISNHLYFYWYRQILGQKVEFLVSFYNNEISEKSEIFDDQFSVERPDGSNFTLKIRSTKLEDSAMYFCATQGTEKGNTQYFGPGTRLTVL.

The chain recombines TRBV19 with TRBJ1-1, with D tentatively TRBD1 (6 bases). The CDR3 spans 15 residues. V dropped 3 bases and J dropped 0 bases, with 11 bases sitting between them. Germline assignment: CDR1 LNHDA and CDR2 SQIVND (reference sequence). The CDR3 region has the DNA TGTGCCAGTAGTATTTCCGGGACAATGAACACTGAAGCTTTCTTT. Translation: CASSISGTMNTEAFF.

The chain joins TRBV5-4 to TRBJ2-3; the D gene is possibly TRBD1 (6 bases). Germline CDR1 is SGHNT and CDR2 is YYREEE (reference sequence). The CDR3 is 13 amino acids. Trimming pared 9 bases from V and 4 bases from J, leaving 15 bases between. This CDR3 is CATGDLWADTQYF. In DNA, the CDR3 is TGTGCCACAGGGGACCTATGGGCAGATACGCAGTATTTT.

There are many counts of this clone. The V call is TRBV7-9, the J call TRBJ2-3; possible D gene TRBD2, 6 bases. V was trimmed by 3 bases and J by 5 bases, leaving 12 bases between them. Germline V gives CDR1 SEHNR, CDR2 FQNEAQ (reference sequence). The CDR3 extends over 14 amino acids. The CDR3 bases are TGTGCCAGCAGCTTCAGGGACTGGGGAGATACGCAGTATTTT. Its translation: CASSFRDWGDTQYF.

V and J are TRBV6-2 or TRBV6-3 and TRBJ2-3; TRBD2 might be the D (6 bases). The germline V gene encodes CDR1 MNHEY and CDR2 SVGEGT. The CDR3 spans 12 residues. The ends were cut back, 4 bases at V and 6 bases at J, with 8 bases in the middle. CDR3 residues: CASSLAGDTQYF. The CDR3 bases are TGTGCCAGCAGTTTGGCGGGGGATACGCAGTATTTT.

This clone showed up just once. The V and J genes are TRBV3-1 (or the pseudogene TRBV3-2) and TRBJ1-1; possible D gene TRBD1, 5 bases. The CDR3 length is 14 residues. The V end was cut by 2 bases, the J end by 4 bases, with 11 bases between. CDR1 is LGHDT, CDR2 YNNKEL, per germline (reference sequence). CDR3 in amino acids: CASSQWGMGTEAFF. The CDR3 nucleotides read TGTGCCAGCAGCCAATGGGGCATGGGCACTGAAGCTTTCTTT.

The chain couples TRBV6-2 or TRBV6-3 to TRBJ1-5; 7 positions match TRBD1. The CDR3 length is 15 residues. CDR1 MNHEY and CDR2 SVGEGT come from the germline V gene. Trimming removed 2 bases from V and 4 bases from J; junction bases left unmatched: 5. In DNA form, the CDR3 reads TGTGCCAGCAGTTACCTCCGGGACAGAAATCAGCCCCAGCATTTT. Translation: CASSYLRDRNQPQHF.

The chain has TRBV4-1 and TRBJ1-4; TRBD1 might be the D (6 bases). The ends were cut back, 5 bases at V and 7 bases at J, with 14 bases in the middle. CDR3 size: 14 residues. Germline-derived CDR1 and CDR2 are MGHRA and YSYEKL. This chain's CDR3 is CASSVGPRGEKLFF. CDR3 sequence (DNA): TGCGCCAGCAGCGTCGGACCCAGGGGTGAAAAACTGTTTTTT.

This chain connects TRBV5-4 to TRBJ2-3, with 8 bases lining up with TRBD2. This CDR3 is 14 amino acids long. Germline trimming cut 2 bases from V and 1 base from J; bases unmatched to any gene: 0. CDR1 SGHNT and CDR2 YYREEE come from the germline V gene (reference sequence). The CDR3 DNA sequence: TGTGCCAGCAGCTTTAGCGGGGGCACAGATACGCAGTATTTT. The encoded protein is CASSFSGGTDTQYF.

This clone was detected only once. This rearrangement joins TRBV6-5 to TRBJ2-7; maybe TRBD2 (8 bases). Germline lookup yields CDR1 MNHEY and CDR2 SVGAGI. The CDR3 is 15 residues long. V was clipped by 6 bases and J by 2 bases, with 17 bases between them. The CDR3 DNA sequence: TGTGCCAGCAGCCCGGGGGGGACAGCTACCTACGAGCAGTACTTC. Translating gives CASSPGGTATYEQYF.

This chain uses TRBV3-1 (or the pseudogene TRBV3-2) with TRBJ1-2; 7 nucleotides line up with TRBD1. CDR1 and CDR2 (germline): LGHDT, YNNKEL (reference sequence). J gave up 4 bases and V 2 bases, and 4 bases lay outside the gene matches. This CDR3 comprises 14 residues. CDR3 sequence reads: CASSQTGQIYGYTF. The CDR3 DNA sequence: TGTGCCAGCAGCCAAACGGGACAGATCTATGGCTACACCTTC.

V usage is TRBV3-1 (or the pseudogene TRBV3-2) and J usage is TRBJ2-7; D may be TRBD1 (7 bases). This CDR3 comprises 15 residues. The germline V gene has CDR1 LGHDT and CDR2 YNNKEL (reference sequence). Trimming took off 1 base at V and 3 bases at J, with 13 bases between the two ends. The CDR3 DNA sequence: TGTGCCAGCAGCCAAGCGTTCCAGGGGGGCTACGAGCAGTACTTC. Translated, it gives CASSQAFQGGYEQYF.

The genes are TRBV9 and TRBJ2-1; 9 nucleotides match TRBD2. This CDR3 has 15 residues. Germline V gives CDR1 SGDLS, CDR2 YYNGEE. V trimming: 3 bases; J trimming: 6 bases; junction bases outside the gene matches: 7. CDR3 sequence (DNA): TGTGCCAGCAGCGAGGATAGCGGGGGCTTCAATGAGCAGTTCTTC. It codes for CASSEDSGGFNEQFF.

This clone was recorded a few times. This chain links TRBV20-1 with TRBJ1-6; D might be TRBD1 (6 bases). Germline CDR1 reads DFQATT; CDR2 reads SNEGSKA (reference sequence). The germline V and J ends were trimmed by 3 bases and 2 bases, with 14 bases remaining between them. CDR3 length: 16 amino acids. The CDR3 spells CSASEVRTAYNSPLHF. CDR3 coding DNA: TGCAGTGCTAGTGAGGTTAGGACAGCCTATAATTCACCCCTCCACTTT.

The gene calls are TRBV25-1 and TRBJ1-3, with D unclear. The CDR3 runs to 17 residues. CDR1 is MGHDK and CDR2 is SYGVNS in the germline V gene. V shed 2 bases and J shed 0 bases, with 14 bases lying between them. This CDR3 reads CASSETGGLSSGNTIYF. CDR3 sequence (DNA): TGTGCCAGCAGTGAAACTGGTGGGCTCAGCTCTGGAAACACCATATATTTT.

The rearrangement uses TRBV27 and TRBJ1-6, with TRBD1 identical over 9 bases. The germline gives CDR1 MNHEY, CDR2 SMNVEV (reference sequence). J lost 7 bases, V lost 4 bases, and 5 bases had no gene match. This CDR3 has 15 amino acids. CDR3 in amino acids: CASSSTGGQNSPLHF. The CDR3 DNA reads TGTGCCAGCAGTTCTACAGGGGGCCAAAATTCACCCCTCCACTTT.